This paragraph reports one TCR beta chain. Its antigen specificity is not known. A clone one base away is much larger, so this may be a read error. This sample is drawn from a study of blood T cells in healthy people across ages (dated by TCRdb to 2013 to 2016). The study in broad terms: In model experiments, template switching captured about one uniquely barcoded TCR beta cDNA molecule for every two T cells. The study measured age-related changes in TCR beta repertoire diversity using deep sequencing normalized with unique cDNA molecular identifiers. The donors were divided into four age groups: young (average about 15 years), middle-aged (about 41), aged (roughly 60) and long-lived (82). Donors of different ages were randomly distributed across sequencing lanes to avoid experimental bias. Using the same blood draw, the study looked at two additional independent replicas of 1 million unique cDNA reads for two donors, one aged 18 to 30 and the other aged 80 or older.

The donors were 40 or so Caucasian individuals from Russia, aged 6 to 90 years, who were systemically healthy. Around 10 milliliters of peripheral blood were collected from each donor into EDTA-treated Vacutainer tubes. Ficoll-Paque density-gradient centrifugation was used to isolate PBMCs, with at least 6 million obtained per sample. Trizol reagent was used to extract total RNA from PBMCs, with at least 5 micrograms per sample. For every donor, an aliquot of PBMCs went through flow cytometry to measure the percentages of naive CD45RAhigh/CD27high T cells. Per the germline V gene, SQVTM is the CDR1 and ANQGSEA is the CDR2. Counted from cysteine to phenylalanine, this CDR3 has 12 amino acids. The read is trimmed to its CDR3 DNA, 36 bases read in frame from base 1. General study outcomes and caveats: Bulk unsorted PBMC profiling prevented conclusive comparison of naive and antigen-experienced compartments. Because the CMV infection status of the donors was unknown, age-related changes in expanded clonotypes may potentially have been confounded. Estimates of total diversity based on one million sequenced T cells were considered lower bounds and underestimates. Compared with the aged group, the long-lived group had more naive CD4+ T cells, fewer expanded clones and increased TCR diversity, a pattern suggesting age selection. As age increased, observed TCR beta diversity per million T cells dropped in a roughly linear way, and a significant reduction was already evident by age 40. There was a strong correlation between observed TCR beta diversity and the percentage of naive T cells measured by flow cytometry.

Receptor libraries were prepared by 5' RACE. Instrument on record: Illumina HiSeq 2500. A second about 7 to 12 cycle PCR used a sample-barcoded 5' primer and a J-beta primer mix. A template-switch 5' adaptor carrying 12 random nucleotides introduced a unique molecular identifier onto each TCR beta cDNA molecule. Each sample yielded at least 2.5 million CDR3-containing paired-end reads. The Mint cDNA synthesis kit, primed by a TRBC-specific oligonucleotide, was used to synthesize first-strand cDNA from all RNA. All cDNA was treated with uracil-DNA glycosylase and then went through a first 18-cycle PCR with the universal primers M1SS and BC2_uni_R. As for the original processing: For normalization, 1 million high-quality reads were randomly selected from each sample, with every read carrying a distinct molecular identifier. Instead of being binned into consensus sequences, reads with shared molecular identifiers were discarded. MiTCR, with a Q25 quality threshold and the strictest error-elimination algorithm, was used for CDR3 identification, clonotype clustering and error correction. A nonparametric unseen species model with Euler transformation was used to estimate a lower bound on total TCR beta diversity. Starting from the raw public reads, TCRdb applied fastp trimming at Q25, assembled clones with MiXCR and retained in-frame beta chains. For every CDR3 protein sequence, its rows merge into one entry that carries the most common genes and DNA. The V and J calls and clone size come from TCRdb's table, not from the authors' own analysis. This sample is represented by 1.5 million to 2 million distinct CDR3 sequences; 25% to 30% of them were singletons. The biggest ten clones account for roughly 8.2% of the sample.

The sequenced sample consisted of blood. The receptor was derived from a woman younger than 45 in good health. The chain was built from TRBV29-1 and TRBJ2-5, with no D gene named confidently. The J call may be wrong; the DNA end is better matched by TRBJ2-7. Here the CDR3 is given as CSSLETSYEQYF. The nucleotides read TGCAGTTCTCTGGAAACATCCTACGAGCAGTACTTC.